This T cell receptor beta chain was captured by sequencing in a study of blood T cell repertoires in COVID-19. Per the original data handling: From reference gene primer amplification, estimates of nucleated cell counts were derived. Method: immunoSEQ multiplex PCR; TCRdb's copy keeps in-frame clones and lacks some. Clone size and the V and J calls come from that table; the DNA yielded D and trimming. The repertoire holds about 360,000 clones, 86% seen once, with just over 7% in the top ten. With V trimmed by 0 bases and J by 6 bases, 0 bases remained unmatched. The germline V gene has CDR1 GTSNPN and CDR2 SVGIG (reference sequence). The CDR3 is 12 amino acids.

This chain connects TRBV30 to TRBJ1-2; TRBD1 agrees at 8 bases. The source is a woman aged 60-75 years with COVID-19, enrolled during active disease. Material: peripheral blood. In DNA form, the CDR3 reads TGTGCCTGGAGTGTACAGGGGGATGGCTACACCTTC. Translated: CAWSVQGDGYTF.